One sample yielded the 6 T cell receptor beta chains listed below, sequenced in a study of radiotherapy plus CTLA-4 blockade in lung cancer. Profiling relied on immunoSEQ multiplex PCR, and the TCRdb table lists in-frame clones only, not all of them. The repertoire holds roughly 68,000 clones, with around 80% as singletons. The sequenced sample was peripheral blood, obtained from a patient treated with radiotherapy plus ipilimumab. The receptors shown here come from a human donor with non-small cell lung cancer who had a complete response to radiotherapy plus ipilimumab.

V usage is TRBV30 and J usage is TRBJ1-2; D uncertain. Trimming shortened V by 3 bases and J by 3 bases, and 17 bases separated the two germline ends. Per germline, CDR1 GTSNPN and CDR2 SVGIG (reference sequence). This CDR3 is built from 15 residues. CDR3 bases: TGTGCCTGGAGGGAATTACGAGGGTTTTACTATGGCTACACCTTC. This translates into CAWRELRGFYYGYTF.

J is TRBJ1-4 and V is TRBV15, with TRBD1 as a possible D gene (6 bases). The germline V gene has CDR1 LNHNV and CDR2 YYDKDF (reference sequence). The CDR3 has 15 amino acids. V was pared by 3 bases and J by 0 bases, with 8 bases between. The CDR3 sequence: CATSRDSTTNEKLFF. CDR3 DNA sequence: TGTGCCACCAGCAGGGACAGTACAACTAATGAAAAACTGTTTTTT.

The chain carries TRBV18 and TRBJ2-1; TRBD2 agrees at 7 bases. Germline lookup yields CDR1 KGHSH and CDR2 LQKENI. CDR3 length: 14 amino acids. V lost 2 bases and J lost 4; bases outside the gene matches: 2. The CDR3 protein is CASSPAGVYNEQFF. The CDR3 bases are TGTGCCAGCTCACCAGCGGGGGTGTACAATGAGCAGTTCTTC.

In nucleotides, the CDR3 is TGTGCCAGCAGCCCCCAACCGGGACTAGCGGGAGTCGAGGAGCTGTTTTTT. It encodes CASSPQPGLAGVEELFF. The chain is built from TRBV7-2 and TRBJ2-2, with TRBD2 matching over 14 bases. The germline CDR1 and CDR2 sequences are SGHTA and FQGNSA. V lost 5 bases and J lost 10; bases outside the gene matches: 12. The CDR3 covers 17 residues.

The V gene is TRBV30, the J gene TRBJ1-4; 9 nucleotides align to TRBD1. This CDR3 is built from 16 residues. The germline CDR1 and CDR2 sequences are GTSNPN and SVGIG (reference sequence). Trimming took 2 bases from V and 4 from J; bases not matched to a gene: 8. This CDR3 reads CAWSYETGGLNEKLFF. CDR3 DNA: TGTGCCTGGAGTTATGAGACAGGGGGACTTAATGAAAAACTGTTTTTT.

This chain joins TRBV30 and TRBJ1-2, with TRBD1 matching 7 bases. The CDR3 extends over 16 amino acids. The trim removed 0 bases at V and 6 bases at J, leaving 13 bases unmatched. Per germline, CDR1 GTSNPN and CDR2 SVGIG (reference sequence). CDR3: CAWSVLGGTGTDGYTF. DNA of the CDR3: TGTGCCTGGAGTGTACTGGGGGGGACCGGGACAGATGGCTACACCTTC. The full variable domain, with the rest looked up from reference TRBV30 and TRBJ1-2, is SQTIHQWPATLVQPVGSPLSLECTVEGTSNPNLYWYRQAAGRGLQLLFYSVGIGQISSEVPQNLSASRPQDRQFILSSKKLLLSDSGFYLCAWSVLGGTGTDGYTFGSGTRLTVV.